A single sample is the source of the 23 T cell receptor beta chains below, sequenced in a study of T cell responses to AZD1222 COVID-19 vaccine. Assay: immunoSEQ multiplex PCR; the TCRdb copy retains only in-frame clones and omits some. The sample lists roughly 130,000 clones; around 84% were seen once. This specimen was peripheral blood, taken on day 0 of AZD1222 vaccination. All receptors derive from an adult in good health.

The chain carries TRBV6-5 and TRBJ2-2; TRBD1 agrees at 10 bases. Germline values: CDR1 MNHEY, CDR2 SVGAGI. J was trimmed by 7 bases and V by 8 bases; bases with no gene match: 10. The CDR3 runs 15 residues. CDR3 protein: CASARQGALNGELFF. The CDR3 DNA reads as TGTGCCAGCGCAAGACAGGGGGCGCTGAACGGGGAGCTGTTTTTT.

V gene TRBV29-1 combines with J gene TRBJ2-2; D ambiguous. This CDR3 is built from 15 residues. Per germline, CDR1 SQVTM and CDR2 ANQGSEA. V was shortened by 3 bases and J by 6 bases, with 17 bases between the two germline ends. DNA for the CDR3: TGCAGCGTTGATTCTGGCAGGAGTCGTTCCGGGGAGCTGTTTTTT. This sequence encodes CSVDSGRSRSGELFF.

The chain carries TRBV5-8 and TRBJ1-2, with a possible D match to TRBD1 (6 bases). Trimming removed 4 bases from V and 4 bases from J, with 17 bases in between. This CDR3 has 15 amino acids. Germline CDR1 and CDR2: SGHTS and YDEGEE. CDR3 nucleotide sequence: TGTGCCAGCAGCCCGAGCGGGGGGCGGATCTATGGCTACACCTTC. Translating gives CASSPSGGRIYGYTF.

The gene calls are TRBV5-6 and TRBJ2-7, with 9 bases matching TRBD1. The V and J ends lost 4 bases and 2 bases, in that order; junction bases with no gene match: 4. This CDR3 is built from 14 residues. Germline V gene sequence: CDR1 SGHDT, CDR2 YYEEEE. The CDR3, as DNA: TGTGCCAGCAGCCCTGGGACAGGGACCTACGAGCAGTACTTC. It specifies CASSPGTGTYEQYF.

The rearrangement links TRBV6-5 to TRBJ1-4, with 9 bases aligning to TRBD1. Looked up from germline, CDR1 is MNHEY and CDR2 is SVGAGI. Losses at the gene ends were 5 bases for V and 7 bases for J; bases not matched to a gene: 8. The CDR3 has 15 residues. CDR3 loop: CASSLETGGGEKLFF. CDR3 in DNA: TGTGCCAGCAGTCTTGAGACAGGGGGTGGTGAAAAACTGTTTTTT.

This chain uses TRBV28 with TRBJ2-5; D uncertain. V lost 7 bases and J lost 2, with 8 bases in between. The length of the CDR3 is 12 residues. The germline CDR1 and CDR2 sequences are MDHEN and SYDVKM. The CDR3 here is CASIGNQETQYF. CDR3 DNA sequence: TGTGCCAGCATAGGGAATCAAGAGACCCAGTACTTC.

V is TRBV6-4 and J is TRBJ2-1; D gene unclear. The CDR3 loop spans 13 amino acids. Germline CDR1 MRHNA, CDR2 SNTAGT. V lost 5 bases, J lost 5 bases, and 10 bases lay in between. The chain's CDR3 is CASSPGSNNEQFF. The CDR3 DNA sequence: TGTGCCAGCAGTCCCGGGTCTAACAATGAGCAGTTCTTC.

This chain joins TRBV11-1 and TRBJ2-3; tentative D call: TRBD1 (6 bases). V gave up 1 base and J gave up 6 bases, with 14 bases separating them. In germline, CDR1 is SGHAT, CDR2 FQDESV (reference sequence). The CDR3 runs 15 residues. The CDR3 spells CASSLGDTGFDTQYF. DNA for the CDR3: TGTGCCAGCAGCTTAGGGGACACCGGCTTTGATACGCAGTATTTT.

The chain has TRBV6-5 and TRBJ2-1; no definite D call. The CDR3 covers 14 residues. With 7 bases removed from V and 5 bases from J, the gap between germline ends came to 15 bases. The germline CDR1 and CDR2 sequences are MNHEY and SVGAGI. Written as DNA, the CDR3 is TGTGCCAGCACCTCGGTTCCGCCCAACAATGAGCAGTTCTTC. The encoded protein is CASTSVPPNNEQFF.

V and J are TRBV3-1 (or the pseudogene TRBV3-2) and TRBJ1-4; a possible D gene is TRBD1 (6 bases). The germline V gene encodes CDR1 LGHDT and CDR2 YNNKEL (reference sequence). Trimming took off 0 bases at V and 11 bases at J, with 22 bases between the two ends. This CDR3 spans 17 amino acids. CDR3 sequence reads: CASSQEEGGTSSWKLFF. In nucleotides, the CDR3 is TGTGCCAGCAGCCAAGAAGAAGGGGGGACGTCCTCCTGGAAACTGTTTTTT.

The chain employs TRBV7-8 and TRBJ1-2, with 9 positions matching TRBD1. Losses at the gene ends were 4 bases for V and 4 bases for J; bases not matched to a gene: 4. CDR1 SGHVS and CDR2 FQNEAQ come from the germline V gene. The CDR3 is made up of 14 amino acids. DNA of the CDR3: TGTGCCAGCAGCTCCGGGACAGGGCCCTATGGCTACACCTTC. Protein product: CASSSGTGPYGYTF. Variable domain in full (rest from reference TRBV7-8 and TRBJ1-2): GAGVSQSPRYKVAKRGQDVALRCDPISGHVSLFWYQQALGQGPEFLTYFQNEAQLDKSGLPSDRFFAERPEGSVSTLKIQRTQQEDSAVYLCASSSGTGPYGYTFGSGTRLTVV.

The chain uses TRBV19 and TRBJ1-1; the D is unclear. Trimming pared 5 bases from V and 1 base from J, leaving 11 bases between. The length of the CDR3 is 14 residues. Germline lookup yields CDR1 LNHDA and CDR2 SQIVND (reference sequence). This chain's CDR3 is CASSSDWGNTEAFF. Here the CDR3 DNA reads TGTGCCAGTAGTTCCGACTGGGGGAACACTGAAGCTTTCTTT.

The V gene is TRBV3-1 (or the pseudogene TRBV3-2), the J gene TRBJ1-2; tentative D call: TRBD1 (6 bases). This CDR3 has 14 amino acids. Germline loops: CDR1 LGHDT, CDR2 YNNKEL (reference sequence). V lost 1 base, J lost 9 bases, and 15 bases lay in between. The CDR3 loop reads CASSQGSQGQSYTF. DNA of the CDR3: TGTGCCAGCAGCCAAGGTTCACAGGGACAAAGCTACACCTTC.

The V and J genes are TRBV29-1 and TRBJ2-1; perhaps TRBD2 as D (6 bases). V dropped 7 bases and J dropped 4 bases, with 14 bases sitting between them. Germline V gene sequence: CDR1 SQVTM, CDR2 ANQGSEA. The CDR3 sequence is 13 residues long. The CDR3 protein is CSDRDWIYNEQFF. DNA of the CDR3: TGCAGCGACCGGGACTGGATATACAATGAGCAGTTCTTC.

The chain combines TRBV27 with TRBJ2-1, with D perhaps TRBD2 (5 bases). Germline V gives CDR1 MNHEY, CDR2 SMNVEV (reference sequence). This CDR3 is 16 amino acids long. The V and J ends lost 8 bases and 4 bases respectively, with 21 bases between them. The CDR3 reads CASRRTVWTDYNEQFF. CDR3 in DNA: TGTGCCAGCCGGAGGACGGTTTGGACTGATTACAATGAGCAGTTCTTC.

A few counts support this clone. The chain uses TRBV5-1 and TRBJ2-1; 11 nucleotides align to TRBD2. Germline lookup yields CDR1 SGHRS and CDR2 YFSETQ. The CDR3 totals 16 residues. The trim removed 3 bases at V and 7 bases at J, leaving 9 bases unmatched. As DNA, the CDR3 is TGCGCCAGCAGCTCCCTCCTAGCGGGAGGAGTAAATGAGCAGTTCTTC. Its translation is CASSSLLAGGVNEQFF.

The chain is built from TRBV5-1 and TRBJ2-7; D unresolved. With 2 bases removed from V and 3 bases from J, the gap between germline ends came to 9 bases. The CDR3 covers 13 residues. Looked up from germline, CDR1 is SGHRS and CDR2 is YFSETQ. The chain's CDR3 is CASSFGINYEQYF. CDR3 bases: TGCGCCAGCAGCTTTGGGATAAACTACGAGCAGTACTTC.

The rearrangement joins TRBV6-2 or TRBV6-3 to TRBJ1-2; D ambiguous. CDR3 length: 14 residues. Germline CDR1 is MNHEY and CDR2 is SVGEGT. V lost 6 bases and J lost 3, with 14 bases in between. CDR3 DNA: TGTGCCAGCAGCGGCCGGGAATGGGACTATGGCTACACCTTC. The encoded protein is CASSGREWDYGYTF.

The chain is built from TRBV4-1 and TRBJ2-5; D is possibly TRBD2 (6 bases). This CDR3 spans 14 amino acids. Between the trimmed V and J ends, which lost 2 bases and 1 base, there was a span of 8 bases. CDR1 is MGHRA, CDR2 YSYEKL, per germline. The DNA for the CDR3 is TGCGCCAGCAGCCAATTGGGACTCCAAGAGACCCAGTACTTC. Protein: CASSQLGLQETQYF.

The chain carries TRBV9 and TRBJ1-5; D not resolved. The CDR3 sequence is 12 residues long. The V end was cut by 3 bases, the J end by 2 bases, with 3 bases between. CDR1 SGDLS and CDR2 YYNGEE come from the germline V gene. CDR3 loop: CASSDGNQPQHF. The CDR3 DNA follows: TGTGCCAGCAGCGATGGCAATCAGCCCCAGCATTTT.

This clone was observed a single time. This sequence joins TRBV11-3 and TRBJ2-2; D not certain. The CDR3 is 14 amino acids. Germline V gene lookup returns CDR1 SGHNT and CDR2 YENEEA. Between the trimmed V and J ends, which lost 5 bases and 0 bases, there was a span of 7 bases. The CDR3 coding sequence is TGTGCCAGCAGCCCTACAGCGAACACCGGGGAGCTGTTTTTT. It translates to CASSPTANTGELFF.

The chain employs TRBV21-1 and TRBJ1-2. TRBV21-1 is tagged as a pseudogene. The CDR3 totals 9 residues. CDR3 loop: CASFHGYTF. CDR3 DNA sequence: TGTGCCAGCTTCCATGGCTACACCTTC.

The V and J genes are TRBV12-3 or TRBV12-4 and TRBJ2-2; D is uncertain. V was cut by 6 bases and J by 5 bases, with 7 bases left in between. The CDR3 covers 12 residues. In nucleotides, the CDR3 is TGTGCCAGCAGCCCCAGGACCGGGGAGCTGTTTTTT. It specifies CASSPRTGELFF.